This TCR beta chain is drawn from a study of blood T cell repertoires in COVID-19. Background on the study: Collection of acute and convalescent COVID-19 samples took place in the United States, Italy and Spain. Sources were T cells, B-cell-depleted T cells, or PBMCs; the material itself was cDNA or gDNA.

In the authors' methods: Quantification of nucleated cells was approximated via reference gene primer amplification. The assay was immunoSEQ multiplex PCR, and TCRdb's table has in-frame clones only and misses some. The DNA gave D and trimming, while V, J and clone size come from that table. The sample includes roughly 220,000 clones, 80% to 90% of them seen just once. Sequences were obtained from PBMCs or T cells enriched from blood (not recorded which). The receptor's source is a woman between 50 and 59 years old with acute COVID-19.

The CDR3 region is CASRTGTAPQPQHF. CDR3 nucleotide sequence: TGTGCCAGCAGAACCGGGACAGCCCCTCAGCCCCAGCATTTT. The J gene is TRBJ1-5, the V gene TRBV28; 7 bases line up with TRBD1. CDR1 and CDR2 from the germline V gene are MDHEN and SYDVKM. The CDR3 length is 14 residues. The ends lost 6 bases at V and 6 bases at J; junction bases unmatched: 8.